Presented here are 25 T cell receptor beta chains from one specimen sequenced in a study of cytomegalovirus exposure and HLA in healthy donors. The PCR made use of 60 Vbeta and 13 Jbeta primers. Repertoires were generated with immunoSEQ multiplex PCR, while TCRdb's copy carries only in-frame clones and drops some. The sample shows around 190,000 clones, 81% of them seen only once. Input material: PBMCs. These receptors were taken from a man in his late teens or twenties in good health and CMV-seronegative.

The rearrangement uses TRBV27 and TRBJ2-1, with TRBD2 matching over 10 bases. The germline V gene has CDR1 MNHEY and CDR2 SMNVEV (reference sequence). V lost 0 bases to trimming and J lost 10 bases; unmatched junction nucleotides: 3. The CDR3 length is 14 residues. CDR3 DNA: TGTGCCAGCAGTTTATCTCGGACTAGCGGAGAGCAGTTCTTC. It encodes CASSLSRTSGEQFF.

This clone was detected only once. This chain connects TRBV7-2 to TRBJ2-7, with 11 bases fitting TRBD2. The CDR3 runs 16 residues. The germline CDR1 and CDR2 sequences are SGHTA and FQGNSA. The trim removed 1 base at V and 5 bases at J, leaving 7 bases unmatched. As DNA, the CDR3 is TGTGCCAGCAGCTTAGTCCCTAGCGGGGGGCGGGACGAGCAGTACTTC. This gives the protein CASSLVPSGGRDEQYF.

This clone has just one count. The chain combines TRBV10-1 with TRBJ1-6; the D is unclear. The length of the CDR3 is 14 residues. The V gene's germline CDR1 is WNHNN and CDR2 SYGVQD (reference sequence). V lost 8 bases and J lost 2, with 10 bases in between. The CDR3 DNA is TGCGCCAGCCTAGGGAGCACCTATAATTCACCCCTCCACTTT. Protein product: CASLGSTYNSPLHF.

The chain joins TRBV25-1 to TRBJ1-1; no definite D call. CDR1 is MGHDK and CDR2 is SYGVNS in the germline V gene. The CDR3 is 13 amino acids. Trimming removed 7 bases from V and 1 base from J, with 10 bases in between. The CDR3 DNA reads TGTGCCAGCACTATTCCGGGGAACACTGAAGCTTTCTTT. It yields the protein CASTIPGNTEAFF.

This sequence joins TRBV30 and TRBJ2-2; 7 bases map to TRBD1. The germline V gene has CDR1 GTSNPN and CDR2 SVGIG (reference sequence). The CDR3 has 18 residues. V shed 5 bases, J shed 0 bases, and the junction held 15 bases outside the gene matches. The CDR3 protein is CAWEPSKRGQPNTGELFF. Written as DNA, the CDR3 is TGTGCCTGGGAGCCCTCAAAGAGGGGACAGCCGAACACCGGGGAGCTGTTTTTT.

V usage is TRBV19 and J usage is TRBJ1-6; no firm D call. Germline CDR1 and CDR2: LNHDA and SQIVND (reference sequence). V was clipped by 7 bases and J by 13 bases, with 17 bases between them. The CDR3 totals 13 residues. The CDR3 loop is CASTDGEGSPLHF. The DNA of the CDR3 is TGTGCCAGTACGGACGGCGAGGGTTCCCCCCTCCACTTT. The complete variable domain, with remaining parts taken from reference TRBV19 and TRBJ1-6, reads DGGITQSPKYLFRKEGQNVTLSCEQNLNHDAMYWYRQDPGQGLRLIYYSQIVNDFQKGDIAEGYSVSREKKESFPLTVTSAQKNPTAFYLCASTDGEGSPLHFGNGTRLTVT.

The CDR3 nucleotides read TGTGCCAGCAGTTGGAGGGCCCGTGGAAATGAGCAGTTCTTC. This gives the protein CASSWRARGNEQFF. V usage is TRBV28 and J usage is TRBJ2-1; possible D gene TRBD2, 6 bases. The CDR3 contains 14 residues. Trimming cost V 4 bases and J 7 bases, with 14 bases left between them. Germline V CDR1 and CDR2: MDHEN, SYDVKM.

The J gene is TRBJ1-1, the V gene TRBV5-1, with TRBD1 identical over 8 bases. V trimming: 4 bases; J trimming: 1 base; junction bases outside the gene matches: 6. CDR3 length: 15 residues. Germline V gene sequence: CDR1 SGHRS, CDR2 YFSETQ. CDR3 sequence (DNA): TGCGCCAGCAGCCAGGACAGGGTGGGGAACACTGAAGCTTTCTTT. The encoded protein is CASSQDRVGNTEAFF.

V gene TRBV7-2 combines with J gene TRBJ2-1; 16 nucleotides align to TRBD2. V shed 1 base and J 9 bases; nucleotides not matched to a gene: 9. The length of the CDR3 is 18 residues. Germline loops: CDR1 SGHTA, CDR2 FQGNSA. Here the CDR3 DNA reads TGTGCCAGCAGCTTAGTCGACGGGACTAGCGGGGGGGCTAGTGAGCAGTTCTTC. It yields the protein CASSLVDGTSGGASEQFF.

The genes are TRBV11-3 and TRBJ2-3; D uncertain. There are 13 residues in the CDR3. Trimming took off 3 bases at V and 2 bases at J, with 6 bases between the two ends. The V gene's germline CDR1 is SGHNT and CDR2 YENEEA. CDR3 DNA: TGTGCCAGCAGCTTTTCTCTCACAGATACGCAGTATTTT. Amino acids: CASSFSLTDTQYF.

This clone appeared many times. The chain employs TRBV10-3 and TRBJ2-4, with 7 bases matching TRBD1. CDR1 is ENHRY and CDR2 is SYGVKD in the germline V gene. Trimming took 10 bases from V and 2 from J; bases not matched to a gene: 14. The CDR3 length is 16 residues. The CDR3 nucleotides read TGTGCCACCAGCCGGGACAGACCTGGGACCAAAAACATTCAGTACTTC. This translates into CATSRDRPGTKNIQYF.

In nucleotides, the CDR3 is TGCGCCAGCAGCCACCTAGCGGGGGTAGATACGCAGTATTTT. Residues: CASSHLAGVDTQYF. The chain joins TRBV4-3 to TRBJ2-3, with TRBD2 matching 10 bases. The germline CDR1 and CDR2 sequences are LGHNA and YSLEER. The CDR3 loop spans 14 amino acids. The V segment lost 3 bases and the J segment 5 bases; nucleotides outside the gene matches: 2.

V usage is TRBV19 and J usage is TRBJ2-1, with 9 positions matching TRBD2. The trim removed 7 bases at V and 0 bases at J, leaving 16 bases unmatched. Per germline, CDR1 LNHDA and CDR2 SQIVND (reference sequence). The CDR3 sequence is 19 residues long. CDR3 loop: CASTEAGLAHRSSYNEQFF. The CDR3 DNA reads TGTGCCAGTACCGAGGCCGGACTAGCGCACCGGAGCTCCTACAATGAGCAGTTCTTC. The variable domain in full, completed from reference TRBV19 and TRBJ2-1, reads DGGITQSPKYLFRKEGQNVTLSCEQNLNHDAMYWYRQDPGQGLRLIYYSQIVNDFQKGDIAEGYSVSREKKESFPLTVTSAQKNPTAFYLCASTEAGLAHRSSYNEQFFGPGTRLTVL.

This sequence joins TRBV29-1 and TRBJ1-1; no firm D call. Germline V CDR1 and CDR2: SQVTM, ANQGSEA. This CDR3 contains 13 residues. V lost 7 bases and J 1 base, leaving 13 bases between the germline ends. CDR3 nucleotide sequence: TGCAGCGGATCGAGAGCCGGGAACACTGAAGCTTTCTTT. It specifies CSGSRAGNTEAFF.

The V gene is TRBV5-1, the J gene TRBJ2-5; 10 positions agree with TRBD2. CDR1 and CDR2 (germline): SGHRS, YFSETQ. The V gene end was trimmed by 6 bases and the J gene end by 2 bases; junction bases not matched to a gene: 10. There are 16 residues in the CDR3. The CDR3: CASNLSGGALQETQYF. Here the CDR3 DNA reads TGCGCCAGCAATCTCAGCGGGGGGGCCCTTCAAGAGACCCAGTACTTC.

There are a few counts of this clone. CDR3: CASSLETGVIYGYTF. The DNA for the CDR3 is TGTGCCAGCAGCTTGGAAACAGGGGTGATCTATGGCTACACCTTC. This sequence joins TRBV5-6 and TRBJ1-2; TRBD1 aligns across 7 bases. Germline assignment: CDR1 SGHDT and CDR2 YYEEEE. The CDR3 extends over 15 amino acids. V was pared by 0 bases and J by 4 bases, with 6 bases of the junction left unmatched.

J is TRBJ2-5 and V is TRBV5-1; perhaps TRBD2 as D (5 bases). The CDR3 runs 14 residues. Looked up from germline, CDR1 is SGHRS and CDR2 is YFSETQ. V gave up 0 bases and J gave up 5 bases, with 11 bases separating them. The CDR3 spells CASSLAPSGETQYF. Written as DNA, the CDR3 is TGCGCCAGCAGCTTGGCCCCTTCGGGGGAGACCCAGTACTTC.

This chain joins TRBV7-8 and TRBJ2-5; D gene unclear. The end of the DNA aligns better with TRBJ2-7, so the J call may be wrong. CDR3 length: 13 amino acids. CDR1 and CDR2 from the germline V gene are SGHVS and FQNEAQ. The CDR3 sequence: CASSPPWAYEQYF. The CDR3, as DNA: TGTGCCAGCAGCCCCCCCTGGGCCTACGAGCAGTACTTC.

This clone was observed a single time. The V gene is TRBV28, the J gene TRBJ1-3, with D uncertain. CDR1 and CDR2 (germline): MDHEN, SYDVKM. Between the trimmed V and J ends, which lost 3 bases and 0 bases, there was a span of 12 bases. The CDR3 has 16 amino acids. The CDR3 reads CASSFGRPYSGNTIYF. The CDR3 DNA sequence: TGTGCCAGCAGTTTTGGCAGGCCTTACTCTGGAAACACCATATATTTT.

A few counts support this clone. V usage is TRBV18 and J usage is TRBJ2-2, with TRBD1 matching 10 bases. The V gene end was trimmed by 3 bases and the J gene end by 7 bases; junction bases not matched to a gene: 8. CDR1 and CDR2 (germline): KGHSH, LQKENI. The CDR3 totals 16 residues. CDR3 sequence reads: CASSPRDRGVGGELFF. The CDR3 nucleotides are TGTGCCAGCTCACCGCGGGACAGGGGAGTAGGCGGGGAGCTGTTTTTT.

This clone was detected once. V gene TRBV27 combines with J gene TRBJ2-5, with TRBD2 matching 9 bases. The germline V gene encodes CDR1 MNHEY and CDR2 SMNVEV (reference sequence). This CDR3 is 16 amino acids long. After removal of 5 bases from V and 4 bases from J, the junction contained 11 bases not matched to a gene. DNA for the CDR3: TGTGCCAGCAGTCCGCTTAGCGGGAGCTTCGGAGAGACCCAGTACTTC. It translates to CASSPLSGSFGETQYF.

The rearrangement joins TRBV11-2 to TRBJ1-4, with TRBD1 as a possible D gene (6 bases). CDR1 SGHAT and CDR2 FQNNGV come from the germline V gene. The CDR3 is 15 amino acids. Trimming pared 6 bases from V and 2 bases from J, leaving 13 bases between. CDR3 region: CASRKTGRTNEKLFF. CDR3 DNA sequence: TGTGCCAGCAGGAAAACAGGGCGCACTAATGAAAAACTGTTTTTT.

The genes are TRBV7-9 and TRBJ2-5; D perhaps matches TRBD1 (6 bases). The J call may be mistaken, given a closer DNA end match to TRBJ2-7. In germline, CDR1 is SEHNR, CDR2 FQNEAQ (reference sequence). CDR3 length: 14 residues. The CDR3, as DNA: TGTGCCAGCAGCCTAACAGGGAACTCCTACGAGCAGTACTTC. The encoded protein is CASSLTGNSYEQYF.

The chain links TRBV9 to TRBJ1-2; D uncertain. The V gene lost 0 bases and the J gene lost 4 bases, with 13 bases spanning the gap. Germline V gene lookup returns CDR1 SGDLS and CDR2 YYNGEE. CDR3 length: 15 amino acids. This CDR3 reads CASSVDGRSPYGYTF. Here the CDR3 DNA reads TGTGCCAGCAGCGTAGACGGCAGGTCGCCCTATGGCTACACCTTC.

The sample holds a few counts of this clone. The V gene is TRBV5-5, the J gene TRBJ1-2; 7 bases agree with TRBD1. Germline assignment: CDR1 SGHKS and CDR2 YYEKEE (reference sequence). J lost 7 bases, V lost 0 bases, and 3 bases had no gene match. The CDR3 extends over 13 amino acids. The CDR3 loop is CASSLVGGSGYTF. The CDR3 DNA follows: TGTGCCAGCAGCTTGGTAGGGGGCAGTGGCTACACCTTC. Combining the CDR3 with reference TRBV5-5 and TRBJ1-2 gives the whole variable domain DAGVTQSPTHLIKTRGQQVTLRCSPISGHKSVSWYQQVLGQGPQFIFQYYEKEERGRGNFPDRFSARQFPNYSSELNVNALLLGDSALYLCASSLVGGSGYTFGSGTRLTVV.